This T cell receptor (beta chain) was profiled in a study of T cell responses to AZD1222 COVID-19 vaccine. V gave up 3 bases and J gave up 1 base; unmatched junction bases: 6. The CDR3 runs to 17 residues. Germline assignment: CDR1 KGHSH and CDR2 LQKENI. Study-level findings and limits: Spike-specific TCR breadth rose after two AZD1222 doses, and depth rose as well.

This table comes from immunoSEQ multiplex PCR, and its TCRdb copy is limited to in-frame clones, with some not included. The table includes approximately 150,000 clones, nearly 95% detected once. As regards this clone: Its antigen is not identified.

J is TRBJ2-5 and V is TRBV18; 12 nucleotides match TRBD2. This TCR derives from an adult in good health. Material: peripheral blood, obtained on day 0 of AZD1222 vaccination. The CDR3 DNA reads as TGTGCCAGCTCACCGAGACTAGCGGGAGTGGGCCAAGAGACCCAGTACTTC. Encoded protein: CASSPRLAGVGQETQYF.